The present T cell receptor beta chain was sequenced within a study of vaccination effects on CD4 cells after COVID-19. Study background: Post-vaccine specimens arrived a median 72 days past the second dose.

Using immunoSEQ multiplex PCR, the repertoire was profiled, and TCRdb retains in-frame clones only, with some absent. Here the sample spans over 30,000 clones, around 80% being singletons. After expansion with viral peptide pools in the ViraFEST assay, antigen-specific CD4+ T cells were sequenced. Scientists isolated CD4+ T cells after a roughly ten-day culture period ended. Each person got two doses of an mRNA SARS-CoV-2 vaccine, BNT162b2 or mRNA-1273. Nucleocapsid antibodies were negative in the vaccine recipients, who had never had SARS-CoV-2 infection. On this clone itself: As yet, its antigen is unknown.

Germline V gene data show CDR1 as SGHAT and CDR2 as FQNNGV. The CDR3 consists of 15 residues. V lost 4 bases to trimming and J lost 0 bases, with 12 bases between them. The receptor comes from a human donor who received a COVID-19 vaccine. Some clones in this sample may be carry-over from other donors' samples. The chain combines TRBV11-2 with TRBJ1-1; D ambiguous. Sequencing used CD4+ T cells from PBMCs cultured with HCoV-NL63 spike peptides, obtained after COVID-19 vaccination. This CDR3 reads CASSSSREVNTEAFF. The CDR3 DNA sequence: TGTGCCAGCAGCTCCTCCCGGGAGGTGAACACTGAAGCTTTCTTT.